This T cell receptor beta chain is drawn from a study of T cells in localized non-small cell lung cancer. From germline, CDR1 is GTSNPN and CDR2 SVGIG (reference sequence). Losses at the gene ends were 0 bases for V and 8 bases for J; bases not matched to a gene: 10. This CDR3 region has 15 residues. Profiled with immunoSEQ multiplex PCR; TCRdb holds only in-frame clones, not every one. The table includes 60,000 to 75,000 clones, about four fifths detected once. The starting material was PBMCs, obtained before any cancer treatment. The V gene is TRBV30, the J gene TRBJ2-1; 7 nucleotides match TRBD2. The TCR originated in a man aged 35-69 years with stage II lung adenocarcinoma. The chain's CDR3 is CAWSVLGLVSDEQFF. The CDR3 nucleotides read TGTGCCTGGAGTGTACTAGGACTAGTCAGCGATGAGCAGTTCTTC.